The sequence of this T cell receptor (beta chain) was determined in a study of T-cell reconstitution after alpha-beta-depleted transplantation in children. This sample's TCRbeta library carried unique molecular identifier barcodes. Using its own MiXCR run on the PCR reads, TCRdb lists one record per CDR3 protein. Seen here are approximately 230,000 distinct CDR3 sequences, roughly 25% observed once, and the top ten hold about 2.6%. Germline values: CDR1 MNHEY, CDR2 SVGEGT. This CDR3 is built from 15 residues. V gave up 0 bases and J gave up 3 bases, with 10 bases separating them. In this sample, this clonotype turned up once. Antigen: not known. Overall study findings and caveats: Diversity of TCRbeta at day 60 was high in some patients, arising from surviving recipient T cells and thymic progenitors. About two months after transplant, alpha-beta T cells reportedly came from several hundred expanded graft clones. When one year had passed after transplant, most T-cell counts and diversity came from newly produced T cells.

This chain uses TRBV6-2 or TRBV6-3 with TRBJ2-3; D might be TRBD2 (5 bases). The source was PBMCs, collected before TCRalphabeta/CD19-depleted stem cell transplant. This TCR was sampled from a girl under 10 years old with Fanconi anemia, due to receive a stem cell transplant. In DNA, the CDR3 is TGTGCCAGCAGTTACTCCCCCATAGCGACAGATACGCAGTATTTT. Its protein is CASSYSPIATDTQYF.